Each of the 12 T cell receptor beta chains below was sequenced from the same sample in a study of blood T cells in healthy people across ages. Sample-barcoded 5' priming and a J-beta primer mix drove a second PCR of roughly 7 to 11 cycles. TCRdb re-called the 5' RACE reads with MiXCR, one entry per CDR3 protein. This sample has 1.5 million to 2 million distinct CDR3 sequences, with around half found just once. The sample consisted of blood. These receptors were collected from a woman aged 40-49 years in good health.

In this sample, this clonotype turned up a few times. CDR3 bases: TGTGCCAGCAGTTTAGCAGGGGGCGCCTATGGCTACACCTTC. The encoded protein is CASSLAGGAYGYTF. The chain joins TRBV12-3 or TRBV12-4 to TRBJ1-2, with 7 bases that match TRBD1. This CDR3 contains 14 residues. V was pared by 0 bases and J by 4 bases, with 2 bases of the junction left unmatched.

The V call is TRBV5-6, the J call TRBJ1-1; D gene uncertain. The CDR3 consists of 10 residues. Germline V lookup: CDR1 SGHDT, CDR2 YYEEEE. V was cut by 3 bases and J by 11 bases, with 8 bases left in between. The CDR3 nucleotides are TGTGCCAGCAGCTCATATATCGCTTTCTTT. It is translated as CASSSYIAFF.

The chain has TRBV7-2 and TRBJ2-3, with D hard to call. The V end lost 4 bases, the J end lost 3 bases, and 11 bases lay between the germline ends. Germline V lookup: CDR1 SGHTA, CDR2 FQGNSA. The CDR3 sequence is 14 residues long. CDR3 amino acids: CASSSAWPTDTQYF. The CDR3 DNA reads TGTGCCAGCAGCTCGGCTTGGCCAACAGATACGCAGTATTTT.

This chain links TRBV27 with TRBJ1-5; possible D gene TRBD1, 6 bases. Per germline, CDR1 MNHEY and CDR2 SMNVEV (reference sequence). CDR3 length: 15 amino acids. Trimming removed 6 bases from V and 6 bases from J, with 18 bases in between. CDR3 residues: CASRQQGASGQPQHF. DNA for the CDR3: TGTGCCAGCAGACAACAGGGTGCTTCGGGTCAGCCCCAGCATTTT.

This chain connects TRBV6-1 to TRBJ1-1; D is possibly TRBD1 (5 bases). This CDR3 has 19 amino acids. The V gene lost 5 bases and the J gene lost 0 bases, with 25 bases spanning the gap. Looked up from germline, CDR1 is MNHNS and CDR2 is SASEGT. The CDR3 bases are TGTGCCAGCAGTCCCGGGACCTTTGGAGGTTCAATCATGAACACTGAAGCTTTCTTT. It codes for CASSPGTFGGSIMNTEAFF.

This clonotype was seen more than once but under ten times. The rearrangement links TRBV6-2 or TRBV6-3 to TRBJ1-2; D not resolved. Germline V CDR1 and CDR2: MNHEY, SVGEGT. The CDR3 runs 12 residues. Trimming removed 5 bases at V and 8 bases at J, with 12 bases between. The DNA of the CDR3 is TGTGCCAGCAGTACAGCCTCTCGGGGCTACACCTTC. It encodes CASSTASRGYTF.

This chain uses TRBV6-2 or TRBV6-3 with TRBJ2-1; maybe TRBD2 (6 bases). Trimming took off 5 bases at V and 6 bases at J, with 14 bases between the two ends. Germline V gives CDR1 MNHEY, CDR2 SVGEGT. CDR3 length equals 14 residues. CDR3 loop: CASSAGTPPNEQFF. Here the CDR3 DNA reads TGTGCCAGCAGTGCAGGGACTCCCCCCAATGAGCAGTTCTTC.

The chain combines TRBV3-1 with TRBJ2-1, with 8 bases identical to TRBD2. Germline V gene lookup returns CDR1 LGHDT and CDR2 YNNKEL (reference sequence). CDR3 length: 18 residues. V shed 1 base and J 5 bases; nucleotides not matched to a gene: 13. CDR3 loop: CASSQVPPTSGPHNEQFF. CDR3 coding DNA: TGTGCCAGCAGCCAAGTCCCCCCAACTAGCGGTCCTCACAATGAGCAGTTCTTC.

This chain links TRBV6-2 or TRBV6-3 with TRBJ2-7, with TRBD1 identical over 7 bases. Germline V CDR1 and CDR2: MNHEY, SVGEGT. The CDR3 totals 16 residues. After removal of 2 bases from V and 0 bases from J, the junction contained 7 bases not matched to a gene. For the CDR3, the DNA is TGTGCCAGCAGTTACACGACAGGGTCCTTCTCCTACGAGCAGTACTTC. Encoded protein: CASSYTTGSFSYEQYF.

The chain couples TRBV20-1 to TRBJ1-4; D gene ambiguous. Germline assignment: CDR1 DFQATT and CDR2 SNEGSKA (reference sequence). V shed 3 bases and J shed 1 base, with 6 bases lying between them. The CDR3 is 13 amino acids. The CDR3 is CSASFGTNEKLFF. CDR3 nucleotide sequence: TGCAGTGCTAGCTTTGGAACTAATGAAAAACTGTTTTTT.

This clonotype occurred a few times. The chain combines TRBV28 with TRBJ2-5, with no clear D. Germline CDR1 is MDHEN and CDR2 is SYDVKM. V was cut by 1 base and J by 3 bases, with 12 bases left in between. The CDR3 totals 15 residues. DNA for the CDR3: TGTGCCAGCAGTTTATTGGGCAGCGTAGAAGAGACCCAGTACTTC. Translated: CASSLLGSVEETQYF.

The CDR3 region is CSAQVSGAYNEQFF. The DNA for the CDR3 is TGCAGTGCTCAGGTATCCGGAGCTTACAATGAGCAGTTCTTC. V usage is TRBV20-1 and J usage is TRBJ2-1, with D hard to call. Trimming stripped 5 bases from V and 4 bases from J, with 15 bases between. CDR1 and CDR2 (germline): DFQATT, SNEGSKA (reference sequence). This CDR3 region has 14 residues.